One and the same sample provided the 29 T cell receptor beta chains below, sequenced in a study of radiotherapy plus CTLA-4 blockade in lung cancer. Only in-frame clones appear in the TCRdb table, and some are missing; sequencing was by immunoSEQ multiplex PCR. The data contain 55,000 to 85,000 clones, around 77% of them seen just once; the ten biggest clones take up 16%. Material: peripheral blood, obtained from a patient treated with radiotherapy plus ipilimumab. These receptor sequences come from a human donor with non-small cell lung cancer whose response to radiotherapy plus ipilimumab could not be evaluated. Some clones in this sample may be carry-over from other donors' samples.

The genes are TRBV5-8 and TRBJ1-2; tentatively, D is TRBD1 (5 bases). Trimming stripped 1 base from V and 0 bases from J, with 16 bases between. Germline assignment: CDR1 SGHTS and CDR2 YDEGEE. The CDR3 extends over 17 amino acids. CDR3: CASSLRLGREPNYGYTF. DNA of the CDR3: TGTGCCAGCAGCTTGAGACTGGGCAGGGAACCTAACTATGGCTACACCTTC.

The chain couples TRBV30 to TRBJ1-4; maybe TRBD1 (6 bases). V was clipped by 5 bases and J by 1 base, with 11 bases between them. Germline V gene lookup returns CDR1 GTSNPN and CDR2 SVGIG (reference sequence). The CDR3 loop spans 14 amino acids. CDR3 residues: CAWRDTRTNEKLFF. In DNA form, the CDR3 reads TGTGCCTGGCGGGACACTCGAACTAATGAAAAACTGTTTTTT.

This clone was recorded only once. V gene TRBV5-6 combines with J gene TRBJ1-2; no clear D. This CDR3 is 15 amino acids long. V was cut by 0 bases and J by 4 bases, with 13 bases left in between. Germline V lookup: CDR1 SGHDT, CDR2 YYEEEE. CDR3 DNA sequence: TGTGCCAGCAGCTTGGTGGGGAGAGGACTCTATGGCTACACCTTC. It encodes CASSLVGRGLYGYTF.

The chain uses TRBV9 and TRBJ2-2, with 8 positions matching TRBD2. Germline loops: CDR1 SGDLS, CDR2 YYNGEE. V lost 4 bases and J lost 3; bases outside the gene matches: 5. The CDR3 is made up of 15 amino acids. This chain's CDR3 is CASSPSGLDTGELFF. In DNA, the CDR3 is TGTGCCAGCAGCCCCTCGGGACTAGACACCGGGGAGCTGTTTTTT.

This rearrangement joins TRBV7-2 to TRBJ1-1; D gene uncertain. The germline V gene encodes CDR1 SGHTA and CDR2 FQGNSA. The CDR3 has 13 residues. Trimming cost V 1 base and J 1 base, with 4 bases left between them. The CDR3 here is CASSLDRNTEAFF. CDR3 bases: TGTGCCAGCAGCTTAGATAGGAACACTGAAGCTTTCTTT.

A remark on this clone: Different DNA sequences within this sample yield the same CDR3. This sequence joins TRBV28 and TRBJ1-2, with a tentative D call TRBD1 (6 bases). V was clipped by 5 bases and J by 5 bases, with 9 bases between them. CDR1 MDHEN and CDR2 SYDVKM come from the germline V gene. The CDR3 consists of 12 residues. The CDR3 is CASSLGQYGYTF. The CDR3 DNA is TGTGCCAGCAGTCTCGGACAGTATGGCTACACCTTC.

This chain connects TRBV28 to TRBJ1-5; 7 positions match TRBD1. V shed 7 bases, J shed 6 bases, and the junction held 12 bases outside the gene matches. The V gene's germline CDR1 is MDHEN and CDR2 SYDVKM. This CDR3 spans 15 amino acids. CDR3 DNA: TGTGCCAGCACACGGCTGGAGGGGGCGGCTCAGCCCCAGCATTTT. It yields the protein CASTRLEGAAQPQHF.

V usage is TRBV4-1 and J usage is TRBJ1-5; TRBD1 is a possible D gene (6 bases). Germline assignment: CDR1 MGHRA and CDR2 YSYEKL. The CDR3 is 16 amino acids. V was cut by 1 base and J by 5 bases, with 15 bases left in between. The CDR3 sequence is CASSQAGPGADQPQHF. The CDR3 DNA is TGCGCCAGCAGCCAAGCGGGCCCAGGGGCCGATCAGCCCCAGCATTTT.

The chain links TRBV5-1 to TRBJ2-6; the D is unclear. V was pared by 7 bases and J by 2 bases, with 7 bases between. The germline CDR1 and CDR2 sequences are SGHRS and YFSETQ. CDR3 size: 13 residues. The CDR3 coding sequence is TGCGCCAGCCAGTTACCTGGGGCCAACGTCCTGACTTTC. Translating gives CASQLPGANVLTF. Using reference TRBV5-1 and TRBJ2-6 for the parts outside the CDR3, the full variable domain is KAGVTQTPRYLIKTRGQQVTLSCSPISGHRSVSWYQQTPGQGLQFLFEYFSETQRNKGNFPGRFSGRQFSNSRSEMNVSTLELGDSALYLCASQLPGANVLTFGAGSRLTVL.

The chain has TRBV9 and TRBJ2-6; D is possibly TRBD1 (6 bases). CDR1 and CDR2 (germline): SGDLS, YYNGEE. This CDR3 has 16 amino acids. V was trimmed by 1 base and J by 0 bases, leaving 8 bases between them. The CDR3 region has the DNA TGTGCCAGCAGCGTAACAGGGTCCTCTGGGGCCAACGTCCTGACTTTC. Its protein product is CASSVTGSSGANVLTF.

In this sample, this clone turned up a few times. The rearrangement links TRBV7-9 to TRBJ1-2; TRBD1 matches 12 bases. With 5 bases clipped from V and 4 bases from J, the junction kept 8 bases outside the gene matches. Germline V CDR1 and CDR2: SEHNR, FQNEAQ (reference sequence). This CDR3 spans 16 amino acids. The CDR3, as DNA: TGTGCCAGCAGCGGGACAGGGGGCGAGCTTTCCTATGGCTACACCTTC. This gives the protein CASSGTGGELSYGYTF.

This rearrangement joins TRBV10-3 to TRBJ1-4, with 9 bases identical to TRBD1. V lost 4 bases and J lost 5; bases outside the gene matches: 5. Per germline, CDR1 ENHRY and CDR2 SYGVKD. The CDR3 spans 15 residues. CDR3 bases: TGTGCCATCAGTGGCAGCGGGACAGGGAATGAAAAACTGTTTTTT. This encodes CAISGSGTGNEKLFF.

For this clone: An end of the junction does not agree with germline; a read error may underlie this. The rearrangement joins TRBV7-2 to TRBJ2-2; D unresolved. The germline gives CDR1 SGHTA, CDR2 FQGNSA. The CDR3 covers 12 residues. Here the CDR3 reads CASSLNSGELFF. The CDR3 DNA is TGTGCCAGCAGCTTAAACAGCGGGGAGCTGTTTTTT.

This rearrangement joins TRBV27 to TRBJ1-2; D unclear. Germline values: CDR1 MNHEY, CDR2 SMNVEV (reference sequence). The CDR3 runs to 14 residues. Trimming removed 6 bases from V and 0 bases from J, with 11 bases in between. The CDR3 region has the DNA TGTGCCAGCAGCTTCCTTTCTTCTAACTATGGCTACACCTTC. The encoded protein is CASSFLSSNYGYTF.

As regards this clone: An end of the junction differs from the germline gene, which may be a read error. The V and J genes are TRBV5-1 and TRBJ2-5; D perhaps matches TRBD2 (6 bases). CDR1 and CDR2 from the germline V gene are SGHRS and YFSETQ. CDR3 length: 15 residues. The CDR3 protein is CASSLGTSKQETQYF. For the CDR3, the DNA is TGCGCCAGTAGCTTGGGGACTTCCAAACAAGAGACCCAGTACTTC.

This clone was seen a single time. The chain couples TRBV6-5 to TRBJ2-5; 7 bases map to TRBD1. Germline CDR1 is MNHEY and CDR2 is SVGAGI. J lost 2 bases, V lost 2 bases, and 2 bases had no gene match. This CDR3 comprises 14 residues. CDR3 coding DNA: TGTGCCAGCAGTTACGGGACAGCACAAGAGACCCAGTACTTC. Translated, it gives CASSYGTAQETQYF.

This clone appeared many times. V and J are TRBV7-2 and TRBJ1-1; D gene uncertain. With 5 bases removed from V and 3 bases from J, the gap between germline ends came to 13 bases. Per germline, CDR1 SGHTA and CDR2 FQGNSA. The CDR3 is 14 amino acids. The CDR3: CASSQDPGYTEAFF. The CDR3 nucleotides are TGTGCCAGCAGCCAAGACCCCGGGTACACTGAAGCTTTCTTT.

The chain couples TRBV4-1 to TRBJ1-2; D ambiguous. Trimming shortened V by 1 base and J by 2 bases, and 17 bases separated the two germline ends. The CDR3 length is 17 residues. CDR1 is MGHRA and CDR2 is YSYEKL in the germline V gene. CDR3 region: CASSQVPDSTLNYGYTF. The CDR3, as DNA: TGCGCCAGCAGCCAAGTCCCCGACTCAACACTAAACTATGGCTACACCTTC.

The V and J genes are TRBV6-1 and TRBJ1-5; perhaps TRBD1 as D (5 bases). The V gene lost 2 bases and the J gene lost 4 bases, with 12 bases spanning the gap. The germline CDR1 and CDR2 sequences are MNHNS and SASEGT. This CDR3 region has 15 residues. The CDR3 nucleotides are TGTGCCAGCAGTGAAAGATGGGGCATGAATCAGCCCCAGCATTTT. Encoded protein: CASSERWGMNQPQHF.

In its sample, this clone was seen once. This sequence joins TRBV29-1 and TRBJ2-1; tentatively, D is TRBD2 (6 bases). The germline V gene has CDR1 SQVTM and CDR2 ANQGSEA. Trimming shortened V by 3 bases and J by 13 bases, and 19 bases separated the two germline ends. The CDR3 totals 13 residues. CDR3 amino acids: CSVDGSGGIGQFF. The CDR3 nucleotides read TGCAGCGTTGATGGATCTGGAGGGATCGGTCAGTTCTTC.

The chain recombines TRBV9 with TRBJ2-5, with 7 bases fitting TRBD1. The CDR3 has 15 residues. Germline V gene sequence: CDR1 SGDLS, CDR2 YYNGEE. With V trimmed by 0 bases and J by 4 bases, 6 bases remained unmatched. The CDR3 nucleotides are TGTGCCAGCAGCGTAGAGGGGGCATGGGGAGAGACCCAGTACTTC. As protein: CASSVEGAWGETQYF.

CDR3 sequence (DNA): TGCGCCAGCAGCCTCCTCGGGCGGGGGGGCCCCTTTGCCAAAAACATTCAGTACTTC. Residues: CASSLLGRGGPFAKNIQYF. The chain recombines TRBV4-1 with TRBJ2-4; TRBD2 matches 9 bases. The junction had 14 bases not matched to a gene; V was cut back by 4 bases and J by 1 base. There are 19 residues in the CDR3. In germline, CDR1 is MGHRA, CDR2 YSYEKL.

The chain uses TRBV6-6 and TRBJ2-7, with D hard to call. Germline lookup yields CDR1 MNHNY and CDR2 SVGAGI (reference sequence). V lost 0 bases and J lost 5, with 14 bases in between. This CDR3 is built from 15 residues. The CDR3 region is CASSYSDLALDEQYF. DNA of the CDR3: TGTGCCAGCAGTTACTCGGATCTCGCCCTAGACGAGCAGTACTTC.

The chain has TRBV5-1 and TRBJ2-2; D is ambiguous. The V gene's germline CDR1 is SGHRS and CDR2 YFSETQ. CDR3 length equals 15 residues. The V end was cut by 0 bases, the J end by 0 bases, with 6 bases between. Here the CDR3 reads CASSLVQTNTGELFF. The DNA for the CDR3 is TGCGCCAGCAGCTTGGTACAGACGAACACCGGGGAGCTGTTTTTT.

The CDR3 sequence is CASSLMGRDTGELFF. CDR3 nucleotides: TGTGCCAGCAGTTTGATGGGGCGCGACACCGGGGAGCTGTTTTTT. This chain uses TRBV27 with TRBJ2-2, with TRBD1 as a possible D gene (5 bases). With 3 bases removed from V and 3 bases from J, the gap between germline ends came to 11 bases. The length of the CDR3 is 15 residues. Germline V gene data show CDR1 as MNHEY and CDR2 as SMNVEV (reference sequence).

V gene TRBV2 combines with J gene TRBJ2-7, with TRBD1 matching 9 bases. Trimming removed 2 bases from V and 3 bases from J; junction bases left unmatched: 5. Germline CDR1 and CDR2: SNHLY and FYNNEI. CDR3 length equals 15 residues. CDR3 nucleotide sequence: TGTGCCAGCAGTGAATGGGACAGGGAAAACTACGAGCAGTACTTC. Its protein product is CASSEWDRENYEQYF.

The J gene is TRBJ2-7, the V gene TRBV4-1, with TRBD1 as a possible D gene (6 bases). Trimming removed 2 bases from V and 2 bases from J, with 16 bases in between. Germline CDR1 and CDR2: MGHRA and YSYEKL. This CDR3 spans 16 amino acids. In DNA form, the CDR3 reads TGCGCCAGCAGCCAACAATACAGGGACACGGCCTACGAGCAGTACTTC. It encodes CASSQQYRDTAYEQYF.

CDR3 coding DNA: TGCGCCAGCAGCCAGTATGAGGAAGAGCAGTACTTC. It yields the protein CASSQYEEEQYF. The rearrangement links TRBV4-3 to TRBJ2-7; D is undetermined. The CDR3 consists of 12 residues. In germline, CDR1 is LGHNA, CDR2 YSLEER. Trimming cost V 3 bases and J 7 bases, with 10 bases left between them.

The chain couples TRBV19 to TRBJ1-2; TRBD1 agrees at 9 bases. V shed 4 bases and J 5 bases; nucleotides not matched to a gene: 5. The CDR3 loop spans 14 amino acids. Germline loops: CDR1 LNHDA, CDR2 SQIVND (reference sequence). The chain's CDR3 is CASSTGTGSYGYTF. In nucleotides, the CDR3 is TGTGCCAGTAGTACGGGGACAGGGAGTTATGGCTACACCTTC.